The next 9 T cell receptor beta chains were all read from a single sample in a study of T cells in Graves' hyperthyroidism and ophthalmopathy. Researchers amplified the TCR beta CDR3 regions from RNA transcripts. HTBI primers were used for first-round RT-PCR of the TCR CDR3. TCRdb called the multiplex PCR reads again in MiXCR, with one record for every CDR3 protein. Of hundreds of thousands of distinct CDR3 sequences listed, 35% to 55% are singletons. The sample was peripheral blood or thyroid tissue (not recorded which). The receptors originated from a woman between 18 and 29 years old with Graves' hyperthyroidism.

The gene calls are TRBV29-1 and TRBJ1-2; tentative D call: TRBD1 (6 bases). Germline values: CDR1 SQVTM, CDR2 ANQGSEA. V was trimmed by 2 bases and J by 2 bases, leaving 12 bases between them. The CDR3 spans 14 residues. The CDR3 region has the DNA TGCAGCGTTGAACCCCGGACAGCAAACTATGGCTACACCTTC. Translated, it gives CSVEPRTANYGYTF.

In this sample, this clonotype turned up a few times. The rearrangement links TRBV19 to TRBJ1-1; no reliable D call. CDR1 and CDR2 (germline): LNHDA, SQIVND (reference sequence). The CDR3 has 15 amino acids. V was trimmed by 1 base and J by 0 bases, leaving 9 bases between them. CDR3 sequence: CASSIGGLVNTEAFF. CDR3 bases: TGTGCCAGTAGTATAGGGGGATTGGTGAACACTGAAGCTTTCTTT. Looking up the rest from reference TRBV19 and TRBJ1-1 gives the full variable domain: DGGITQSPKYLFRKEGQNVTLSCEQNLNHDAMYWYRQDPGQGLRLIYYSQIVNDFQKGDIAEGYSVSREKKESFPLTVTSAQKNPTAFYLCASSIGGLVNTEAFFGQGTRLTVV.

The CDR3 coding sequence is TGCAGCGTTGACTGGGGTCTAGGGACTGAAGCTTTCTTT. This encodes CSVDWGLGTEAFF. The chain recombines TRBV29-1 with TRBJ1-1; D gene unclear. Germline assignment: CDR1 SQVTM and CDR2 ANQGSEA. The CDR3 extends over 13 amino acids. V was cut by 3 bases and J by 5 bases, with 13 bases left in between.

The genes are TRBV7-2 and TRBJ2-7; 9 nucleotides match TRBD2. The V gene's germline CDR1 is SGHTA and CDR2 FQGNSA. This CDR3 contains 14 residues. J lost 4 bases, V lost 2 bases, and 3 bases had no gene match. The CDR3 here is CASSLSGRRYEQYF. Written as DNA, the CDR3 is TGTGCCAGCAGCTTAAGCGGGAGGAGATACGAGCAGTACTTC.

This clonotype was counted many times. This chain links TRBV29-1 with TRBJ2-7; no clear D gene. The germline V and J ends were trimmed by 4 bases and 3 bases, with 4 bases remaining between them. This CDR3 has 10 residues. In germline, CDR1 is SQVTM, CDR2 ANQGSEA. CDR3 region: CSVGDYEQYF. The CDR3 nucleotides are TGCAGCGTTGGGGACTACGAGCAGTACTTC.

Here the CDR3 reads CASSSTTFISGNTIYF. CDR3 DNA: TGTGCCAGCAGTAGCACGACTTTCATTTCTGGAAACACCATATATTTT. The V and J genes are TRBV6-5 and TRBJ1-3; the D is unclear. CDR1 and CDR2 (germline): MNHEY, SVGAGI. The CDR3 length is 16 residues. The germline V and J ends were trimmed by 5 bases and 1 base, with 15 bases remaining between them.

The chain joins TRBV12-5 to TRBJ1-1, with 8 bases lining up with TRBD1. The CDR3 has 13 amino acids. The germline gives CDR1 LGHNT, CDR2 FRNRAP. CDR3 sequence reads: CASITTGDTEAFF. In DNA form, the CDR3 reads TGTGCCAGCATCACGACAGGGGACACTGAAGCTTTCTTT.

The chain links TRBV12-3 or TRBV12-4 to TRBJ2-7, with a possible D match to TRBD1 (5 bases). V was pared by 5 bases and J by 4 bases, with 12 bases between. The CDR3 totals 13 residues. CDR3 nucleotides: TGTGCCAGCAGTCCCAACTCAGGGTACGAGCAGTACTTC. Its translation: CASSPNSGYEQYF.

The chain employs TRBV12-3 or TRBV12-4 and TRBJ2-3; D remains unclear. With 3 bases removed from V and 2 bases from J, the gap between germline ends came to 9 bases. This CDR3 comprises 14 residues. The CDR3 loop reads CASSLGGYTDTQYF. The CDR3 nucleotides are TGTGCCAGCAGTTTGGGTGGGTACACAGATACGCAGTATTTT.